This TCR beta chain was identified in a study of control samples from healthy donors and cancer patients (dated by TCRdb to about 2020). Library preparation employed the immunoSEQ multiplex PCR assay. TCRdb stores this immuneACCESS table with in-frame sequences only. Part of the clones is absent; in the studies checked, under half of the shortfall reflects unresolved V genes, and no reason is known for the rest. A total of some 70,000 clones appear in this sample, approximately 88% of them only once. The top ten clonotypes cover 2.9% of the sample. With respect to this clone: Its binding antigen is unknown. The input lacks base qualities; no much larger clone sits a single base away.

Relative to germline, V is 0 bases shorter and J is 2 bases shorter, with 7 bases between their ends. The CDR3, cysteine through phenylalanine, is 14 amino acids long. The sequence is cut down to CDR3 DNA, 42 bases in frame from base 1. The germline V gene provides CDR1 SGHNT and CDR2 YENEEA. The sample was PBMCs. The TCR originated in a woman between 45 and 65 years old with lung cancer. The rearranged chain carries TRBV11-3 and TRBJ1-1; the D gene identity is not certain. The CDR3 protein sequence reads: CASSLDPPNTEAFF. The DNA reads TGTGCCAGCAGCTTAGATCCACCAAACACTGAAGCTTTCTTT.